Each of the 21 T cell receptor beta chains below was sequenced from the same sample in a study of cytomegalovirus exposure and HLA in healthy donors. 60 Vbeta and 13 Jbeta primers were used in PCR. The data were produced by immunoSEQ multiplex PCR, yet TCRdb's version contains in-frame clones alone and is incomplete. Its clone listing holds over 110,000 clones. The sample taken for sequencing was PBMCs. The receptors were gathered from a male donor in good health and CMV-seronegative.

The chain uses TRBV30 and TRBJ1-1; D unclear. V was shortened by 4 bases and J by 4 bases, with 10 bases between the two germline ends. Germline V gene sequence: CDR1 GTSNPN, CDR2 SVGIG (reference sequence). The CDR3 loop spans 12 amino acids. CDR3 sequence reads: CAWISPGTEAFF. The CDR3 DNA follows: TGTGCCTGGATCTCCCCCGGCACTGAAGCTTTCTTT.

J is TRBJ2-1 and V is TRBV29-1; D ambiguous. Germline V CDR1 and CDR2: SQVTM, ANQGSEA. The CDR3 sequence is 14 residues long. Between the trimmed V and J ends, which lost 3 bases and 3 bases, there was a span of 12 bases. CDR3 bases: TGCAGCGTTGAGCTGACAAGAGACTACAATGAGCAGTTCTTC. This codes for CSVELTRDYNEQFF.

V is TRBV7-9 and J is TRBJ2-7, with 8 bases matching TRBD1. Germline trimming cut 5 bases from V and 4 bases from J; bases unmatched to any gene: 7. From germline, CDR1 is SEHNR and CDR2 FQNEAQ (reference sequence). The CDR3 spans 14 residues. The CDR3 nucleotides read TGTGCCAGCAGCCGGACAGGGTATAGGTACGAGCAGTACTTC. Its protein is CASSRTGYRYEQYF.

This rearrangement joins TRBV6-6 to TRBJ1-1, with D possibly being TRBD1 (6 bases). The CDR3 runs to 14 residues. Trimming stripped 0 bases from V and 6 bases from J, with 11 bases between. Germline CDR1 and CDR2: MNHNY and SVGAGI (reference sequence). CDR3 in DNA: TGTGCCAGCAGTTACTCGGGCAGGGGAGCTGAAGCTTTCTTT. This codes for CASSYSGRGAEAFF.

V and J are TRBV19 and TRBJ1-2; D is ambiguous. The V end was cut by 3 bases, the J end by 8 bases, with 16 bases between. The CDR3 has 14 amino acids. The germline V gene has CDR1 LNHDA and CDR2 SQIVND (reference sequence). The DNA for the CDR3 is TGTGCCAGTAGTATCGGGAACCCTCGTGGGGGCTACACCTTC. Translation gives CASSIGNPRGGYTF.

The chain joins TRBV5-8 to TRBJ2-4; 7 bases agree with TRBD1. The CDR3 is 19 amino acids. The germline CDR1 and CDR2 sequences are SGHTS and YDEGEE. V was pared by 7 bases and J by 0 bases, with 19 bases of the junction left unmatched. The CDR3 is CASYFKRTGKPLAKNIQYF. The CDR3, as DNA: TGTGCCAGCTATTTCAAACGGACAGGAAAACCTCTAGCCAAAAACATTCAGTACTTC. The full variable domain, with the rest looked up from reference TRBV5-8 and TRBJ2-4, is EAGVTQSPTHLIKTRGQQATLRCSPISGHTSVYWYQQALGLGLQFLLWYDEGEERNRGNFPPRFSGRQFPNYSSELNVNALELEDSALYLCASYFKRTGKPLAKNIQYFGAGTRLSVL.

The rearrangement links TRBV6-1 to TRBJ2-7; unclear D gene. The CDR3 consists of 14 residues. Germline V gene data show CDR1 as MNHNS and CDR2 as SASEGT. V was trimmed by 1 base and J by 1 base, leaving 8 bases between them. DNA of the CDR3: TGTGCCAGCAGTGAAGACAGTGAGTCCTACGAGCAGTACTTC. Its translation: CASSEDSESYEQYF.

This chain links TRBV5-1 with TRBJ2-5, with D possibly being TRBD2 (5 bases). The length of the CDR3 is 15 residues. V lost 4 bases and J 5 bases, leaving 18 bases between the germline ends. Per germline, CDR1 SGHRS and CDR2 YFSETQ. The CDR3 loop is CASSPEPPAGETQYF. The DNA of the CDR3 is TGCGCCAGCAGCCCAGAACCTCCGGCGGGTGAGACCCAGTACTTC.

The rearrangement uses TRBV29-1 and TRBJ1-3, with no clear D. Trimming took 1 base from V and 2 from J, leaving 12 bases between them. The CDR3 is 15 amino acids. Germline CDR1 reads SQVTM; CDR2 reads ANQGSEA. The CDR3 is CSVEGRSSAGNTIYF. The CDR3 DNA sequence: TGCAGCGTTGAAGGACGCTCCAGCGCTGGAAACACCATATATTTT.

The chain uses TRBV5-1 and TRBJ1-2, with D maybe TRBD1 (6 bases). The CDR3 has 13 amino acids. The V end was cut by 3 bases, the J end by 11 bases, with 17 bases between. Germline V gives CDR1 SGHRS, CDR2 YFSETQ. Here the CDR3 reads CASSWENRVLYTF. The CDR3, as DNA: TGCGCCAGCAGCTGGGAGAACAGGGTTTTGTACACCTTC.

This sequence joins TRBV19 and TRBJ1-2, with a tentative D call TRBD1 (6 bases). CDR3 length: 15 residues. The germline V gene has CDR1 LNHDA and CDR2 SQIVND (reference sequence). The V end was cut by 4 bases, the J end by 4 bases, with 16 bases between. Here the CDR3 reads CASSKGQGFSYGYTF. The CDR3 coding sequence is TGTGCCAGTAGTAAAGGTCAGGGGTTCAGCTATGGCTACACCTTC. Full variable domain (remainder filled in from reference TRBV19 and TRBJ1-2): DGGITQSPKYLFRKEGQNVTLSCEQNLNHDAMYWYRQDPGQGLRLIYYSQIVNDFQKGDIAEGYSVSREKKESFPLTVTSAQKNPTAFYLCASSKGQGFSYGYTFGSGTRLTVV.

V and J are TRBV5-1 and TRBJ1-5; 12 nucleotides line up with TRBD1. Trimming removed 4 bases from V and 7 bases from J; junction bases left unmatched: 6. Germline V gene data show CDR1 as SGHRS and CDR2 as YFSETQ. The CDR3 runs to 15 residues. CDR3 bases: TGCGCCAGCAGCACCGGGACAGGGGGCGTCCAGCCCCAGCATTTT. Translating gives CASSTGTGGVQPQHF.

The gene calls are TRBV29-1 and TRBJ1-1; D gene uncertain. The V and J ends lost 2 bases and 0 bases respectively, with 10 bases between them. This CDR3 contains 14 residues. From germline, CDR1 is SQVTM and CDR2 ANQGSEA. CDR3 loop: CSVEQYAMNTEAFF. In DNA, the CDR3 is TGCAGCGTTGAACAGTATGCCATGAACACTGAAGCTTTCTTT.

The chain has TRBV18 and TRBJ1-4; a weak D match, TRBD1 (6 bases). The CDR3 has 14 amino acids. Germline loops: CDR1 KGHSH, CDR2 LQKENI. Trimming stripped 0 bases from V and 8 bases from J, with 10 bases between. The chain's CDR3 is CASSPPDRMEKLFF. The CDR3 coding sequence is TGTGCCAGCTCACCACCGGACAGAATGGAAAAACTGTTTTTT.

The rearrangement links TRBV6-5 to TRBJ1-1; 7 positions agree with TRBD1. With 2 bases clipped from V and 2 bases from J, the junction kept 2 bases outside the gene matches. The CDR3 length is 14 residues. Germline V CDR1 and CDR2: MNHEY, SVGAGI. CDR3 coding DNA: TGTGCCAGCAGTTACGGGGACAGTAACACTGAAGCTTTCTTT. It translates to CASSYGDSNTEAFF.

The genes are TRBV30 and TRBJ1-1; D is uncertain. Between the trimmed V and J ends, which lost 0 bases and 4 bases, there was a span of 6 bases. The CDR3 loop spans 12 amino acids. Germline V lookup: CDR1 GTSNPN, CDR2 SVGIG (reference sequence). CDR3 residues: CAWSVRGTEAFF. The CDR3 region has the DNA TGTGCCTGGAGTGTACGGGGCACTGAAGCTTTCTTT.

The chain employs TRBV29-1 and TRBJ1-1; 10 nucleotides match TRBD1. CDR1 is SQVTM, CDR2 ANQGSEA, per germline. After removal of 3 bases from V and 3 bases from J, the junction contained 1 base not matched to a gene. This CDR3 has 13 amino acids. The CDR3 sequence is CSVETGGHTEAFF. Here the CDR3 DNA reads TGCAGCGTTGAGACAGGGGGCCACACTGAAGCTTTCTTT.

The chain uses TRBV6-1 and TRBJ2-2, with 9 bases lining up with TRBD2. The CDR3 consists of 15 residues. CDR1 and CDR2 (germline): MNHNS, SASEGT. V dropped 7 bases and J dropped 7; count of bases not matched to a gene: 10. The CDR3 DNA follows: TGTGCCAGCATCTTTGGCGGGGGGGCCCACGGGGAGCTGTTTTTT. It codes for CASIFGGGAHGELFF.

As to this clone: A read error is likely, as this CDR3 ends without the conserved phenylalanine or tryptophan. No DNA is shown, since the ends of the CDR3 on it are uncertain; the CDR3 is the one TCRdb lists. This sequence joins TRBV23-1 and TRBJ1-5; the table's D call TRBD1 went unverified against the DNA. TRBV23-1 is given ORF status, its function remaining uncertain. The CDR3 is 10 amino acids long, termini counted. The CDR3: CASSQSPWTP.

As for this clone: Other nucleotide sequences from this sample produce the same CDR3. The CDR3 sequence is CASSSGQGNTEAFF. DNA for the CDR3: TGCGCCAGCAGCAGCGGACAGGGGAACACTGAAGCTTTCTTT. The chain carries TRBV5-1 and TRBJ1-1; 8 bases align to TRBD1. Germline values: CDR1 SGHRS, CDR2 YFSETQ. J was trimmed by 1 base and V by 4 bases; bases with no gene match: 3. This CDR3 is built from 14 residues.

The chain combines TRBV5-1 with TRBJ2-1, with 9 bases that match TRBD2. CDR3 length equals 15 residues. Germline V gene sequence: CDR1 SGHRS, CDR2 YFSETQ. The V gene end was trimmed by 3 bases and the J gene end by 1 base; junction bases not matched to a gene: 2. CDR3: CASSSSGTSYNEQFF. CDR3 nucleotides: TGCGCCAGCAGCTCTAGCGGGACTTCCTACAATGAGCAGTTCTTC.